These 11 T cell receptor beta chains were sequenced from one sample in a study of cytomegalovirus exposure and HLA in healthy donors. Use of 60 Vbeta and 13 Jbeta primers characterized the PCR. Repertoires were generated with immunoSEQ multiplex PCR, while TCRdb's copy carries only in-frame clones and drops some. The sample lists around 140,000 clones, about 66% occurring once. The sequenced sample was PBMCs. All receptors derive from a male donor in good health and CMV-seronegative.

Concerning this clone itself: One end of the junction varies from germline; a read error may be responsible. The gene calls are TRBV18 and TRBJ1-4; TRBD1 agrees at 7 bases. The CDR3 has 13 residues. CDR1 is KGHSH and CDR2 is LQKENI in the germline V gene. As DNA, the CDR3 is TGTGCCAGCTCACCACAAGGGACAGCCCGACCGACCTTT. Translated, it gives CASSPQGTARPTF.

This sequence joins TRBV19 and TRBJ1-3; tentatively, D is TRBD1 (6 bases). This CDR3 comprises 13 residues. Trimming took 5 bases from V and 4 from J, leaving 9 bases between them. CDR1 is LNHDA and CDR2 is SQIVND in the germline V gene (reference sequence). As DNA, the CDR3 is TGTGCCAGTAGTCCTACAGGGGGAAACACCATATATTTT. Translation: CASSPTGGNTIYF.

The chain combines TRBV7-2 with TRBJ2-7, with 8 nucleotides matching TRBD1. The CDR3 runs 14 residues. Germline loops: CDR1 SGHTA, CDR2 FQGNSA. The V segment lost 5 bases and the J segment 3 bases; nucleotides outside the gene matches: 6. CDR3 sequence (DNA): TGTGCCAGCAGCCCGCGGACAGGGCTCTACGAGCAGTACTTC. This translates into CASSPRTGLYEQYF.

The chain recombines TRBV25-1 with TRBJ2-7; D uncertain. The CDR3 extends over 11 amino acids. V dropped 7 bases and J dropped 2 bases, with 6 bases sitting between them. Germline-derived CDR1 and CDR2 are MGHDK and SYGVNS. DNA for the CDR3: TGTGCCAGCACCCGAGCCTACGAGCAGTACTTC. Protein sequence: CASTRAYEQYF.

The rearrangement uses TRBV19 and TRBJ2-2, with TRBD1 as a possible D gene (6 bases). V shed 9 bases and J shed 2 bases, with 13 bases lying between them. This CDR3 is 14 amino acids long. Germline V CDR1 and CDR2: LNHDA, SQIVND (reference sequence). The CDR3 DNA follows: TGTGCCAGCAAGTTACAGGGTAACACCGGGGAGCTGTTTTTT. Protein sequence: CASKLQGNTGELFF.

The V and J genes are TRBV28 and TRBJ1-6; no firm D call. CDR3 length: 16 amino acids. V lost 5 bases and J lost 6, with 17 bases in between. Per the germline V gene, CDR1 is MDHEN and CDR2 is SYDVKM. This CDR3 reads CASSATPRGGNSPLHF. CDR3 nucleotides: TGTGCCAGCAGTGCAACCCCCCGGGGTGGTAATTCACCCCTCCACTTT.

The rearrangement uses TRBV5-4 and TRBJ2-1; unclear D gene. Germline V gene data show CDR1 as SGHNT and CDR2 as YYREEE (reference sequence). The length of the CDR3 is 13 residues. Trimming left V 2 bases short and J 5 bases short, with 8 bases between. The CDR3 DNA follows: TGTGCCAGCAGCTTCAACACTAACAATGAGCAGTTCTTC. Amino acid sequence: CASSFNTNNEQFF.

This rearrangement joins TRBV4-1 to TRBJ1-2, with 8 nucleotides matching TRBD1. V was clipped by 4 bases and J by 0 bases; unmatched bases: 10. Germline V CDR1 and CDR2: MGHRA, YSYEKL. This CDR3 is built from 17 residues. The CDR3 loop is CASSLIEGQGANYGYTF. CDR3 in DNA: TGCGCCAGCAGCCTCATAGAAGGACAGGGCGCTAACTATGGCTACACCTTC.

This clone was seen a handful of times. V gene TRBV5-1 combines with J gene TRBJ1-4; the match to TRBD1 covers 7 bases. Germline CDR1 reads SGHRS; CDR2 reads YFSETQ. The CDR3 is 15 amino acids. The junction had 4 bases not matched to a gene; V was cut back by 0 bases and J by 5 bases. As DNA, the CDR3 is TGCGCCAGCAGCTTGGCACAGGGGCGCAATGAAAAACTGTTTTTT. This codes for CASSLAQGRNEKLFF.

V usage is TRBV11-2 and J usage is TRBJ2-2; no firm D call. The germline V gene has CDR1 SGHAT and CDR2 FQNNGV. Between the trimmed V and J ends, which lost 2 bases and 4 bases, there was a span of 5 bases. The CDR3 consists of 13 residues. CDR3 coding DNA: TGTGCCAGCAGCTTAACGGTCACCGGGGAGCTGTTTTTT. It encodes CASSLTVTGELFF.

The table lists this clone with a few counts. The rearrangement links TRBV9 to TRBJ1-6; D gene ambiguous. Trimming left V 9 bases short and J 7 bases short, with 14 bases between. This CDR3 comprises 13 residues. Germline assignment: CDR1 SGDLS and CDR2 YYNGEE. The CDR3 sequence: CATRREENSPLHF. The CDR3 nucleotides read TGTGCCACCCGTCGCGAGGAGAATTCACCCCTCCACTTT. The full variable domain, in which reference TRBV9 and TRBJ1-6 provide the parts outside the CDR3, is DSGVTQTPKHLITATGQRVTLRCSPRSGDLSVYWYQQSLDQGLQFLIQYYNGEERAKGNILERFSAQQFPDLHSELNLSSLELGDSALYFCATRREENSPLHFGNGTRLTVT.